The 13 T cell receptor beta chains below were found in one sample sequenced in a study of blood T cells in healthy people across ages. A second PCR of about 7 to 12 cycles used a sample-barcoded 5' primer and a J-beta primer mix. TCRdb reanalysed the 5' RACE reads using MiXCR and keeps one entry per CDR3 protein. The sample holds roughly 700,000 distinct CDR3 sequences, around half seen once. Sequencing input: blood. These receptors originate from an older woman in good health.

The genes are TRBV2 and TRBJ2-3; 7 bases line up with TRBD1. The CDR3 has 15 residues. J gave up 2 bases and V 6 bases, and 8 bases lay outside the gene matches. Per germline, CDR1 SNHLY and CDR2 FYNNEI. The CDR3 DNA is TGTGCCAGCAGCCTATTGCAGGGGGACACAGATACGCAGTATTTT. This gives the protein CASSLLQGDTDTQYF.

This clonotype was found many times. The rearrangement links TRBV9 to TRBJ2-1, with 14 bases lining up with TRBD2. The V gene end was trimmed by 4 bases and the J gene end by 7 bases; junction bases not matched to a gene: 4. Germline assignment: CDR1 SGDLS and CDR2 YYNGEE. CDR3 size: 15 residues. CDR3 sequence: CASSLRTSGRNEQFF. The CDR3 DNA sequence: TGTGCCAGCAGCCTACGGACTAGCGGGAGGAATGAGCAGTTCTTC.

This clonotype was seen only a few times. This chain uses TRBV27 with TRBJ2-5; 10 nucleotides match TRBD1. Germline loops: CDR1 MNHEY, CDR2 SMNVEV (reference sequence). The CDR3 extends over 13 amino acids. Unmatched junction bases numbered 2, after V lost 6 bases and J lost 4 bases. CDR3 nucleotide sequence: TGTGCCAGCAGGGGACAGGGGCGAGAGACCCAGTACTTC. Translating it yields CASRGQGRETQYF.

This clonotype was counted between two and nine times. A much larger clone differs from this one at a single base, so this may be a read error. This chain links TRBV15 with TRBJ2-5; no clear D gene. The CDR3 totals 15 residues. The V end was cut by 3 bases, the J end by 11 bases, with 22 bases between. Germline-derived CDR1 and CDR2 are LNHNV and YYDKDF (reference sequence). In nucleotides, the CDR3 is TGTGCCACCAGCAGTGAAAAAACTCCGTACAATGAGCAGTACTTC. It translates to CATSSEKTPYNEQYF.

This chain links TRBV20-1 with TRBJ2-1, with D possibly TRBD1 on 6 matching bases. This CDR3 is 16 amino acids long. Trimming stripped 0 bases from V and 4 bases from J, with 16 bases between. Germline CDR1 DFQATT, CDR2 SNEGSKA (reference sequence). This chain's CDR3 is CSAREGGAGAYNEQFF. Here the CDR3 DNA reads TGCAGTGCTAGAGAGGGTGGGGCAGGGGCTTACAATGAGCAGTTCTTC.

This clonotype was observed a single time. The chain has TRBV5-4 and TRBJ2-5, with D hard to call. This CDR3 is built from 14 residues. V was pared by 0 bases and J by 2 bases, with 8 bases between. Germline CDR1 reads SGHNT; CDR2 reads YYREEE (reference sequence). The CDR3 region is CASSLAMGQETQYF. The CDR3 nucleotides are TGTGCCAGCAGCTTGGCCATGGGACAAGAGACCCAGTACTTC.

V is TRBV4-1 and J is TRBJ2-5, with D tentatively TRBD1 or TRBD2 (5 bases each). The CDR3 consists of 16 residues. The V and J ends lost 1 base and 5 bases respectively, with 17 bases between them. Germline values: CDR1 MGHRA, CDR2 YSYEKL. The CDR3 loop is CASSQAQVGRRETQYF. The DNA of the CDR3 is TGCGCCAGCAGCCAAGCCCAGGTGGGACGCAGGGAGACCCAGTACTTC.

The chain is built from TRBV10-3 and TRBJ2-1; 15 nucleotides agree with TRBD2. V shed 7 bases and J 8 bases; nucleotides not matched to a gene: 6. This CDR3 region has 15 residues. Germline CDR1 reads ENHRY; CDR2 reads SYGVKD. The CDR3 DNA reads TGTGCCATCACCGACGGGACTAGCGGGAGGTATGAGCAGTTCTTC. It specifies CAITDGTSGRYEQFF.

The chain recombines TRBV9 with TRBJ2-1, with 10 bases matching TRBD2. The CDR3 covers 17 residues. The germline gives CDR1 SGDLS, CDR2 YYNGEE. V trimming: 3 bases; J trimming: 8 bases; junction bases outside the gene matches: 14. The chain's CDR3 is CASSADWSSGSFDEQFF. The DNA for the CDR3 is TGTGCCAGCAGCGCAGATTGGTCTAGCGGGAGTTTCGATGAGCAGTTCTTC. Full variable domain (outside the CDR3, taken from reference TRBV9 and TRBJ2-1): DSGVTQTPKHLITATGQRVTLRCSPRSGDLSVYWYQQSLDQGLQFLIQYYNGEERAKGNILERFSAQQFPDLHSELNLSSLELGDSALYFCASSADWSSGSFDEQFFGPGTRLTVL.

V usage is TRBV7-3 and J usage is TRBJ1-2, with D possibly being TRBD1 (5 bases). The CDR3 contains 15 residues. CDR1 is SGHTA and CDR2 is FQGTGA in the germline V gene. V lost 0 bases, J lost 0 bases, and 8 bases lay in between. CDR3 bases: TGTGCCAGCAGCTTAACATACAGGCCTAACTATGGCTACACCTTC. Its translation: CASSLTYRPNYGYTF.

This chain links TRBV9 with TRBJ2-3; D is unresolved. Trimming pared 0 bases from V and 1 base from J, leaving 9 bases between. Germline CDR1 is SGDLS and CDR2 is YYNGEE. The CDR3 sequence is 15 residues long. CDR3 bases: TGTGCCAGCAGCGTAGAGGTAGGCCGCACAGATACGCAGTATTTT. Translated: CASSVEVGRTDTQYF. Drawing the rest from reference TRBV9 and TRBJ2-3, the complete variable domain is DSGVTQTPKHLITATGQRVTLRCSPRSGDLSVYWYQQSLDQGLQFLIQYYNGEERAKGNILERFSAQQFPDLHSELNLSSLELGDSALYFCASSVEVGRTDTQYFGPGTRLTVL.

J is TRBJ2-1 and V is TRBV9; D is possibly TRBD1 or TRBD2 (5 bases each). CDR3 length: 14 amino acids. V lost 4 bases and J lost 7, with 15 bases in between. Per germline, CDR1 SGDLS and CDR2 YYNGEE. The CDR3 DNA reads as TGTGCCAGCAGCAATCCTTGGGGACCGAATGAGCAGTTCTTC. The encoded protein is CASSNPWGPNEQFF.

This clonotype was counted between two and nine times. The gene calls are TRBV20-1 and TRBJ1-5; TRBD1 might be the D (5 bases). Germline V gene lookup returns CDR1 DFQATT and CDR2 SNEGSKA (reference sequence). V was trimmed by 5 bases and J by 2 bases, leaving 13 bases between them. The CDR3 is 14 residues long. The CDR3 sequence: CSAAQGRGNQPQHF. CDR3 in DNA: TGCAGTGCTGCCCAGGGCCGGGGCAATCAGCCCCAGCATTTT.